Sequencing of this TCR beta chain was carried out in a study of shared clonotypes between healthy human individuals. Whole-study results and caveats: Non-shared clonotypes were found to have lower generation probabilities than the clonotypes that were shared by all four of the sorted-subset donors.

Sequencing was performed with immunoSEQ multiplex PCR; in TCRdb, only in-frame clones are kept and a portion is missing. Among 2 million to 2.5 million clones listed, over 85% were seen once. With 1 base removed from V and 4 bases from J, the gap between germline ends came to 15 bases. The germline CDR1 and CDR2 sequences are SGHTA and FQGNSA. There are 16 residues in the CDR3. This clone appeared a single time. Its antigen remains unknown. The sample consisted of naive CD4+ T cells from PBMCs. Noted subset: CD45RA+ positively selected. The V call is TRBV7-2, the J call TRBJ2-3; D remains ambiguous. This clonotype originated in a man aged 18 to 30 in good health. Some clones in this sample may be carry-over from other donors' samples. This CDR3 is CASSLGPPTGPDTQYF. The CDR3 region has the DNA TGTGCCAGCAGCTTAGGGCCGCCCACCGGCCCAGATACGCAGTATTTT.